What follows describes a single T cell receptor beta chain. The target antigen is unknown. These data are taken from a study of cytomegalovirus exposure and HLA in healthy donors. Measured with immunoSEQ multiplex PCR; TCRdb has only the in-frame clones, and not every one. The sample shows 60,000 to 80,000 clones, about 93% of them seen only once. While the first cohort had 600 to 850 subjects, the donors belonged to the separate validation cohort of roughly 130 subjects. Regarding the study as a whole: The tendency of first-cohort TCR clusters to co-occur in the 130 or so validation repertoires was identified by a subsequent analysis. The classifier reportedly diagnosed cytomegalovirus status with high sensitivity and specificity. Cytomegalovirus association was listed for about 160 TCR beta chains.

The origin of this receptor is a young woman in good health and CMV-seropositive. The specimen was PBMCs.

The CDR3 DNA follows: TGTGCCAGCAGTTCCCCGGGGGTGATTACATATTCACCCCTCCACTTT. This codes for CASSSPGVITYSPLHF. The genes are TRBV28 and TRBJ1-6; D may be TRBD1 (5 bases). V was shortened by 4 bases and J by 8 bases, with 18 bases between the two germline ends. This CDR3 has 16 amino acids. CDR1 is MDHEN and CDR2 is SYDVKM in the germline V gene.